This T cell receptor (beta chain) was captured in a study of blood T cell repertoires in COVID-19. Background on the study: COVID-19 samples, acute and convalescent, were from the United States, Italy and Spain. In each case, the material was cDNA or gDNA derived from T cells, B-cell-depleted T cells, or PBMCs.

This CDR3 comprises 14 residues. Germline CDR1 is MNHNY and CDR2 is SVGAGI (reference sequence). J lost 6 bases, V lost 4 bases, and 9 bases had no gene match. The authors' processing: By means of reference gene primer amplification, nucleated cell counts were estimated. Libraries were prepared by immunoSEQ multiplex PCR; TCRdb keeps only in-frame clonotypes and omits some of them. V and J calls and clone size are those listed in that table; D and trimming were worked out from the DNA. This sample has 150,000 or so clones, with over 75% found just once. Enrolment of Seattle patients took place during active infection, and they were followed longitudinally.

The sample was peripheral blood. This chain joins TRBV6-6 and TRBJ2-7, with 7 bases identical to TRBD1. The clonotype originates from a young man with COVID-19, enrolled during active disease. This CDR3 reads CASSSPGQKSEQYF. The CDR3 DNA reads TGTGCCAGCAGTTCTCCGGGACAGAAAAGCGAGCAGTACTTC.